The TCR beta chain under discussion was sequenced for a study of T cells in Graves' hyperthyroidism and ophthalmopathy (dated by TCRdb to between 2018 and 2020). Background for the entire study: Peripheral blood was sampled at the time of initial diagnosis, prior to any treatment. A discovery cohort of roughly 96 patients, fewer than 50 with Graves' ophthalmopathy and fewer than 65 with stable Graves' hyperthyroidism, was used to find distinguishing TCR V-J signatures. Prospective prediction of ophthalmopathy was tested in an independent validation cohort of some 19 hyperthyroidism patients and some 17 patients who later progressed to ophthalmopathy. For training and testing, the 95 to 100 patients in the discovery cohort were randomly divided in a 7:3 ratio. In addition, the study compared T-cell repertoires in thyroid tissue and in blood from a handful of Graves' hyperthyroidism patients. After blood sampling, hyperthyroidism patients were treated with methimazole at a starting dose of 30 mg daily, and ophthalmopathy patients were treated with high-dose intravenous methylprednisolone. The paper describes TCR Vbeta CDR3 sequencing of 120 to 150 peripheral blood samples, made up of around 41 ophthalmopathy patients, roughly 75 hyperthyroidism patients and roughly 17 progressor patients.

The TCR beta CDR3 regions were amplified from RNA transcripts. The first round of RT-PCR for the TCR CDR3 was performed with the HTBI primer set and the Qiagen OneStep RT-PCR kit. The libraries were constructed in a second round of multiplex PCR and then size-selected and purified. Libraries were sequenced paired-end with 100 bp reads on an Illumina HiSeq2000. Per the original workflow: SOAPnuke was used to process the raw data, removing reads that contained adapters or uncalled bases, had a mean Phred below 15, or lacked an exact match to the constant primer or identifier. High-quality paired reads were merged using COPE v1.2.5, and each unique nucleotide sequence was defined as a clonotype. MiTCR v1.1 was used to align clonotypes to the IMGT TRBV, TRBD and TRBJ reference segments. The analysis included only V-J combinations with a frequency above 0.0001, which together covered roughly 99% of the repertoires. The TCS score was defined as the ratio of F50 (clonal expansion) to E x V (chaos), calculated using BLOSUM62-based TCRdist between CDR3 peptides within each V-J. Welch's t-statistics and random forest reduced several hundred V-J features to roughly 13, which were used in a naive Bayes classifier (R e1071). TCRdb trimmed public reads at Q25 via fastp, called clones via MiXCR and kept in-frame beta chains. Each entry is one CDR3 protein sequence, shown with its most common DNA and genes. The V and J calls come from TCRdb's annotation, not from the publication. Recorded for this sample are roughly 180,000 distinct CDR3 sequences; about 9.4% of them occurred a single time. Of the sample, approximately 20% is held by the ten largest clones.

This clonotype has at least ten counts. Its target antigen remains unknown. Per-base qualities were not stored, and no clone one base away is much larger. A distance of 9 bases separates the germline ends of V and J, which lose 1 base and 0 bases respectively. From the germline V gene, CDR1 is MNHNS and CDR2 is SASEGT. The CDR3 numbers 15 residues from cysteine through phenylalanine. CDR3 DNA is the only sequence kept; it has 45 bases, read in frame from the first base. Hyperthyroidism patients were newly diagnosed, had a disease duration of under 2 months, and were aged 18 to 65 years. Any patient with an uncontrolled infection, another autoimmune disease, pregnancy or lactation was excluded. Diagnoses were based on clinical symptoms, serum thyroxine and TRAb, thyroid ultrasound and orbital computed tomography. Blood from progressor patients was drawn when they were first diagnosed with hyperthyroidism, before any ophthalmopathy symptoms appeared. PBMCs were separated from roughly 9.3 ml of fresh peripheral blood using Ficoll-Paque density gradient centrifugation. Patients classed as progressors first received a Graves' hyperthyroidism diagnosis and then went on to develop ophthalmopathy during follow-up. Total RNA was extracted using Trizol reagent, and RNA quality was assessed on an Agilent 2100 Bioanalyzer.

Paper-wide results and their limitations: No statistical method was used to set the sample size in advance, and investigators knew the group allocation. A model built on a 13 V-J signature distinguished ophthalmopathy from stable hyperthyroidism, reaching 85% to 90% sensitivity and about 81% specificity in cross-validation and 80%/75% in testing. Most expanded thyroid clonotypes (frequency above 0.001) were also detected in blood, suggesting blood repertoires may reflect thyroid immune responses. In validation, progression to ophthalmopathy was predicted by the model with about 70% sensitivity and around 76% specificity, a median of roughly 6 months before onset.

The source of this sequence is a woman younger than 35 with Graves' hyperthyroidism that later progressed to Graves' ophthalmopathy. Source material: blood. The sequence is built from TRBV6-1 and TRBJ1-2; the D gene identity is not certain. CDR3 sequence: CASSEGYPTNYGYTF. The sequenced DNA is TGTGCCAGCAGTGAAGGGTATCCTACTAACTATGGCTACACCTTC.